The 13 T cell receptor beta chains given below trace back to one sample, sequenced in a study of T cells in localized non-small cell lung cancer. The protocol was immunoSEQ multiplex PCR, while the TCRdb copy is restricted to in-frame clones and leaves out a portion. Seen here are under 15,000 clones, around four fifths observed once, and the top ten hold roughly a fifth. The sample in question was peripheral blood, obtained before any cancer treatment. These receptors were taken from a male donor at least 60 years old with stage I lung adenocarcinoma.

This clone was recorded once. The J gene is TRBJ1-2, the V gene TRBV28; the match to TRBD1 covers 10 bases. Germline lookup yields CDR1 MDHEN and CDR2 SYDVKM. Trimming took 2 bases from V and 9 from J; bases not matched to a gene: 9. The CDR3 has 15 residues. The CDR3, as DNA: TGTGCCAGCAGTTTACCCTCTCCGGGACAGGGGAGCTACACCTTC. This codes for CASSLPSPGQGSYTF.

In the case of this clone: A junction boundary mismatches the germline segment, possibly from a read error. The sample holds other DNA sequences that translate to the same CDR3. The CDR3: CASSLQVLTYEQYF. The CDR3 bases are TGCGCCAGCAGCCTTCAAGTCCTAACCTACGAGCAGTACTTC. The chain recombines TRBV7-2 with TRBJ2-7; D is ambiguous. Germline-derived CDR1 and CDR2 are SGHTA and FQGNSA. CDR3 size: 14 residues.

The chain employs TRBV7-2 and TRBJ2-1; D unclear. Germline V gene sequence: CDR1 SGHTA, CDR2 FQGNSA. V dropped 1 base and J dropped 0 bases, with 4 bases sitting between them. This CDR3 has 14 amino acids. CDR3 residues: CASSLGSSYNEQFF. CDR3 bases: TGTGCCAGCAGCTTAGGGAGCTCCTACAATGAGCAGTTCTTC.

This clone has only a few counts. Here the CDR3 reads CASSYRKGATEAFF. CDR3 bases: TGTGCCAGCAGTTACCGTAAGGGAGCCACTGAAGCTTTCTTT. V gene TRBV6-6 combines with J gene TRBJ1-1; D is ambiguous. From germline, CDR1 is MNHNY and CDR2 SVGAGI (reference sequence). V was clipped by 2 bases and J by 4 bases, with 11 bases between them. The CDR3 is 14 residues long.

The chain carries TRBV18 and TRBJ2-6, with D unresolved. The germline V gene encodes CDR1 KGHSH and CDR2 LQKENI. There are 18 residues in the CDR3. V lost 3 bases, J lost 0 bases, and 15 bases lay in between. CDR3 nucleotide sequence: TGTGCCAGCTCACCTACCGCAGGAGTAAACTCTGGGGCCAACGTCCTGACTTTC. Its protein product is CASSPTAGVNSGANVLTF.

The chain has TRBV7-9 and TRBJ2-5, with D maybe TRBD1 (6 bases). V lost 5 bases, J lost 5 bases, and 18 bases lay in between. Germline values: CDR1 SEHNR, CDR2 FQNEAQ (reference sequence). The CDR3 is made up of 15 amino acids. CDR3 amino acids: CASSQHGWGLETQYF. In nucleotides, the CDR3 is TGTGCCAGCAGCCAGCATGGGTGGGGGCTTGAGACCCAGTACTTC. Drawing the rest from reference TRBV7-9 and TRBJ2-5, the complete variable domain is DTGVSQNPRHKITKRGQNVTFRCDPISEHNRLYWYRQTLGQGPEFLTYFQNEAQLEKSRLLSDRFSAERPKGSFSTLEIQRTEQGDSAMYLCASSQHGWGLETQYFGPGTRLLVL.

CDR3 sequence reads: CARSSPGQKETQYF. The CDR3 nucleotides read TGTGCCAGAAGTTCTCCGGGACAGAAAGAGACCCAGTACTTC. The chain employs TRBV5-3 and TRBJ2-5, with TRBD1 matching 7 bases. TRBV5-3 has ORF status, its function being uncertain. V shed 5 bases, J shed 3 bases, and the junction held 7 bases outside the gene matches. CDR3 length: 14 residues.

This rearrangement joins TRBV19 to TRBJ2-1; 7 bases match TRBD1. Germline V lookup: CDR1 LNHDA, CDR2 SQIVND (reference sequence). The CDR3 is made up of 15 amino acids. V shed 6 bases, J shed 4 bases, and the junction held 9 bases outside the gene matches. CDR3 coding DNA: TGTGCCAGTAGCGCCGGGGACAGCCTATACAATGAGCAGTTCTTC. As protein: CASSAGDSLYNEQFF.

The CDR3 DNA follows: TGCGCCAGCAGCCAAGCCTCCGGGACAGGGGCCGCAGATACGCAGTATTTT. Translating gives CASSQASGTGAADTQYF. The chain employs TRBV4-3 and TRBJ2-3; 10 bases are a match to TRBD1. There are 17 residues in the CDR3. Germline CDR1 is LGHNA and CDR2 is YSLEER. Unmatched junction bases numbered 8, after V lost 1 base and J lost 4 bases.

The chain has TRBV28 and TRBJ1-2; a weak D match, TRBD1 (5 bases). Trimming left V 2 bases short and J 6 bases short, with 13 bases between. From germline, CDR1 is MDHEN and CDR2 SYDVKM. This CDR3 comprises 14 residues. The CDR3 spells CASSLVQGGHGYTF. The DNA for the CDR3 is TGTGCCAGCAGTTTAGTCCAGGGCGGTCATGGCTACACCTTC.

The gene calls are TRBV29-1 and TRBJ1-4, with a weak D call TRBD1 (5 bases). V was shortened by 7 bases and J by 4 bases, with 16 bases between the two germline ends. CDR3 size: 14 residues. Per the germline V gene, CDR1 is SQVTM and CDR2 is ANQGSEA. CDR3 loop: CSARDQGVNEKLFF. DNA for the CDR3: TGCAGCGCGAGAGACCAGGGAGTTAATGAAAAACTGTTTTTT.

The V and J genes are TRBV11-2 and TRBJ2-7; 10 bases align to TRBD1. The V and J ends lost 5 bases and 6 bases, in that order; junction bases with no gene match: 13. The length of the CDR3 is 16 residues. Germline CDR1 SGHAT, CDR2 FQNNGV. The CDR3 nucleotides read TGTGCCAGCAGCCCTAGACAGGGGGCGCGAGTCGGCGAGCAGTACTTC. Translation: CASSPRQGARVGEQYF.

J is TRBJ2-5 and V is TRBV9, with 7 bases identical to TRBD2. Germline CDR1 SGDLS, CDR2 YYNGEE. V dropped 0 bases and J dropped 5; count of bases not matched to a gene: 10. The CDR3 totals 16 residues. The CDR3 sequence is CASSVGGRDFRETQYF. The CDR3 DNA sequence: TGTGCCAGCAGCGTAGGGGGGAGGGACTTCCGGGAGACCCAGTACTTC.